Sequencing of this T cell receptor (beta chain) was carried out in a study of shared clonotypes between healthy human individuals. Concerning this clone itself: The same CDR3 also results from other DNA sequences found in this sample.

Using immunoSEQ multiplex PCR, the repertoire was profiled, and TCRdb retains in-frame clones only, with some absent. The sample carries approximately 530,000 clones, about 96% recorded once. Only Caucasian adults living in Nashville, Tennessee served as donors. CD45RA+ naive and CD45RA-negative memory subsets were separated from CD4+ cells. The CDR3 loop spans 15 amino acids. The V gene's germline CDR1 is MNHEY and CDR2 SMNVEV (reference sequence). V was pared by 3 bases and J by 0 bases, with 12 bases between. The chain joins TRBV27 to TRBJ2-7, with a possible D match to TRBD1 (5 bases). The sample was naive CD4+ T cells sorted from blood. Noted subset: CD45RA+ positively selected. The receptor was isolated from a woman aged 25 to 45 in good health. The CDR3 DNA is TGTGCCAGCAGTTTGTCCCAGGGTTCCTCCTACGAGCAGTACTTC. It translates to CASSLSQGSSYEQYF.